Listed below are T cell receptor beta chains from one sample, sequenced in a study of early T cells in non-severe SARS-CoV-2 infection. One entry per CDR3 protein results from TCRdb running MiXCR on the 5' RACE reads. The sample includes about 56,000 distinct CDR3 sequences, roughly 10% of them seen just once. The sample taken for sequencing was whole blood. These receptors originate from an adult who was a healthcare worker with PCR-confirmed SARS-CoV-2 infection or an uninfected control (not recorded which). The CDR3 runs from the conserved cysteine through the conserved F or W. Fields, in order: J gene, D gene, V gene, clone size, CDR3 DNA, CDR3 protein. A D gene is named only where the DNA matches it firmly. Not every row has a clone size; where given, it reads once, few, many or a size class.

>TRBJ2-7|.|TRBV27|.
TGTGCCAGCAGTTTTCGCTCCTGGGACGAGCAGTACTTC
CASSFRSWDEQYF
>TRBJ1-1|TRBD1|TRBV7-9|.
TGTGCCAGCAGCTTTTACGGCAGGGGGCCCGTTAACACTGAAGCTTTCTTT
CASSFYGRGPVNTEAFF
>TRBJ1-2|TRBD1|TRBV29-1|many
TGCAGCGTGGGGGACAGGGTTATAGGCTACACCTTC
CSVGDRVIGYTF
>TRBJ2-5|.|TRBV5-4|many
TGTGCCAGCAGCTTAGGGACCTCGAAAGAGACCCAGTACTTC
CASSLGTSKETQYF
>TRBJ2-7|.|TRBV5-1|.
TGCGCCAGCAGCTTGGCAGCGGGCCCCCGGGATGAGCAGTACTTC
CASSLAAGPRDEQYF
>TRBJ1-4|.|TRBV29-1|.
TGCAGCACATGGGACCCAATGGGGGAAAAACTGTTTTTT
CSTWDPMGEKLFF
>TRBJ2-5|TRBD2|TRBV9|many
TGTGCCAGCAGCGCATCGGCGGGAGGGCAACGAGAGACCCAGTACTTC
CASSASAGGQRETQYF
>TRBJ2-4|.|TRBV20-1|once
TGCAGTGCTAGAGACTTCAGGGATCTGGCCAAAAACATTCAGTACTTC
CSARDFRDLAKNIQYF
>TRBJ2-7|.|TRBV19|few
TGTGCCAGTAGTAGCGCAGGGGAAGGGGACTACGAGCAGTACTTC
CASSSAGEGDYEQYF
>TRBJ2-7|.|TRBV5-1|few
TGCGCCAGCAGCTTGCCCGAGAGCTACGAGCAGTACTTC
CASSLPESYEQYF